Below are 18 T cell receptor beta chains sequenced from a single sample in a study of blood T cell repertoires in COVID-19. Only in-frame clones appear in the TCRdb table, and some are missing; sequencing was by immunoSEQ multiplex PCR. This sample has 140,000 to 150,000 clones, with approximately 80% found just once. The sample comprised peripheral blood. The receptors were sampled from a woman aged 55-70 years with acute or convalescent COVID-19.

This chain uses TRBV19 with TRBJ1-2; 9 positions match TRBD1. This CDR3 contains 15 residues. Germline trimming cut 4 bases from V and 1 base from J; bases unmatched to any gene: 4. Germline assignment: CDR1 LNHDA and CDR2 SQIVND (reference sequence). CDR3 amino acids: CASSKQGARNYGYTF. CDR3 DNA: TGTGCCAGTAGTAAACAGGGGGCCCGTAACTATGGCTACACCTTC.

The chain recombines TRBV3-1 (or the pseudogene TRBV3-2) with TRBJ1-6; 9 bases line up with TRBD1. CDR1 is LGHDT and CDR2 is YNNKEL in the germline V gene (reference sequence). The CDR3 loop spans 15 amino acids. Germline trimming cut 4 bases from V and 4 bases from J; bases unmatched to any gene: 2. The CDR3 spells CASSLGTGYNSPLHF. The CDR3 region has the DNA TGTGCCAGCAGCCTAGGGACAGGGTATAATTCACCCCTCCACTTT.

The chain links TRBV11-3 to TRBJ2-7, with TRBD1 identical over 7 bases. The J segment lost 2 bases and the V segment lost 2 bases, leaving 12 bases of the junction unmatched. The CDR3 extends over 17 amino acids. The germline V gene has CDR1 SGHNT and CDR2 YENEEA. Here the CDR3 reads CASSLQLHRGAAYEQYF. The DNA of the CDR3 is TGTGCCAGCAGCTTACAGCTACACAGGGGAGCGGCCTACGAGCAGTACTTC. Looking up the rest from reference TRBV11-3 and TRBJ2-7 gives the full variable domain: EAGVVQSPRYKIIEKKQPVAFWCNPISGHNTLYWYLQNLGQGPELLIRYENEEAVDDSQLPKDRFSAERLKGVDSTLKIQPAELGDSAVYLCASSLQLHRGAAYEQYFGPGTRLTVT.

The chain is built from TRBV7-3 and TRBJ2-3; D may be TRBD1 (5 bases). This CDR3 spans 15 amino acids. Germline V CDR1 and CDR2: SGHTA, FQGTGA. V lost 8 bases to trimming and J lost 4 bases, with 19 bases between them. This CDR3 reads CASALGRKGADTQYF. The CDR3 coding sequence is TGTGCCAGCGCACTGGGGCGGAAAGGGGCAGATACGCAGTATTTT.

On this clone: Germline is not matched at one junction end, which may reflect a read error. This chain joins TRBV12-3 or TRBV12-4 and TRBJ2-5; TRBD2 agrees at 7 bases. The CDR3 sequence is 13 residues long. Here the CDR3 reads CASSLLMGGTADF. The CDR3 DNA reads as TGTGCCAGCAGCCTCTTAATGGGGGGGACTGCGGACTTC.

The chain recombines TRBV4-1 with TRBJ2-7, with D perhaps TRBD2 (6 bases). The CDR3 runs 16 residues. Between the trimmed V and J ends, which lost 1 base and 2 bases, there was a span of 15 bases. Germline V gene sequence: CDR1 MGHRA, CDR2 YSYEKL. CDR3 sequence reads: CASSQATGTFPYEQYF. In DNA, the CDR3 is TGCGCCAGCAGCCAAGCTACGGGGACTTTCCCCTACGAGCAGTACTTC.

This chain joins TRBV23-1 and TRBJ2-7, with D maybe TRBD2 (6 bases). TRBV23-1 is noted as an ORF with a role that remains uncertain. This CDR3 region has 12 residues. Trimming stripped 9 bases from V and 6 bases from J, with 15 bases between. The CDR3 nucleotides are TGCGCCAGTCCGCCAGAGGGAGGCGAGCAGTACTTC. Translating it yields CASPPEGGEQYF.

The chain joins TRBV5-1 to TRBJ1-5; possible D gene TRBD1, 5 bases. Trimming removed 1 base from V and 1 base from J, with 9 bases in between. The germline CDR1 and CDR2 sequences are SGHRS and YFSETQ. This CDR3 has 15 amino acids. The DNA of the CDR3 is TGCGCCAGCAGCTTGACGGGGGTGAGCAATCAGCCCCAGCATTTT. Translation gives CASSLTGVSNQPQHF.

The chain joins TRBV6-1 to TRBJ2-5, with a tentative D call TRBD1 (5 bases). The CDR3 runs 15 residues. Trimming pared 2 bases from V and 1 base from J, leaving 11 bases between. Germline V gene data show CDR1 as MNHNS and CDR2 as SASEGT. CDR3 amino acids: CASSEFLQAQETQYF. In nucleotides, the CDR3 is TGTGCCAGCAGTGAATTTCTACAGGCCCAAGAGACCCAGTACTTC.

Written as DNA, the CDR3 is TGTGCCGTAGAAGGGGGTAGCCATGTGGGCAATCAGCCCCAGCATTTT. Its protein is CAVEGGSHVGNQPQHF. The J gene is TRBJ1-5, the V gene TRBV28; maybe TRBD1 (6 bases). Trimming removed 11 bases at V and 2 bases at J, with 22 bases between. Germline-derived CDR1 and CDR2 are MDHEN and SYDVKM. CDR3 length equals 16 residues.

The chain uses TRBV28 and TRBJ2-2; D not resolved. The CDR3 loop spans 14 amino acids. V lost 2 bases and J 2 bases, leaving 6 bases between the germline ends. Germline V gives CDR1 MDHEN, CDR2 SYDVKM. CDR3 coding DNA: TGTGCCAGCAGTTTAAAACTAAACACCGGGGAGCTGTTTTTT. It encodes CASSLKLNTGELFF.

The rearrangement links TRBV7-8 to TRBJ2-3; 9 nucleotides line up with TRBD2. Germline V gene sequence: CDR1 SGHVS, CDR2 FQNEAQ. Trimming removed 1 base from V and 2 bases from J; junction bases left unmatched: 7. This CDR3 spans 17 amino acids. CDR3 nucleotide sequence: TGTGCCAGCAGCTTAGAATTCCTAGCGGGATCCACAGATACGCAGTATTTT. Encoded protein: CASSLEFLAGSTDTQYF.

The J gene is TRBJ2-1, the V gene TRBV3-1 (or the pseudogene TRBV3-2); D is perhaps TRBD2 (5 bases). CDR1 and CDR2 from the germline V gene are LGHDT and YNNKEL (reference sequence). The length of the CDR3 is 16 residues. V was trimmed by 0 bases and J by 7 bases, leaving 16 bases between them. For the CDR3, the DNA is TGTGCCAGCAGCCAAGATAGTGGGAGCTCTGGGAATGAGCAGTTCTTC. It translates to CASSQDSGSSGNEQFF.

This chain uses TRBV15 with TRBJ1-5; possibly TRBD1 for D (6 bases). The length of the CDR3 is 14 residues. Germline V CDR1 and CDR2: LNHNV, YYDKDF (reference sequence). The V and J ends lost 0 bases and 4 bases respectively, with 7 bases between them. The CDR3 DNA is TGTGCCACCAGCAGAGAAAGGGGGAATCAGCCCCAGCATTTT. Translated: CATSRERGNQPQHF.

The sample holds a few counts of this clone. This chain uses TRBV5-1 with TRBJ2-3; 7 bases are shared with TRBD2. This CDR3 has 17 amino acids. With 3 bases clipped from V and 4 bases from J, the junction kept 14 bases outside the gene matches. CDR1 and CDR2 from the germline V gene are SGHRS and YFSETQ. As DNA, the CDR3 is TGCGCCAGCAGCTCCATACCCAGCGGGACGAGCCCAGATACGCAGTATTTT. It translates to CASSSIPSGTSPDTQYF.

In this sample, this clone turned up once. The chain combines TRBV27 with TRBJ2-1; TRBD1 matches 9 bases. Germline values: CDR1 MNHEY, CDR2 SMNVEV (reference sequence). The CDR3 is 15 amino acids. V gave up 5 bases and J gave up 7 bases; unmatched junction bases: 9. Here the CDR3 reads CASSVTGGRGNEQFF. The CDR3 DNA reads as TGTGCCAGCAGTGTTACAGGGGGCCGAGGAAATGAGCAGTTCTTC.

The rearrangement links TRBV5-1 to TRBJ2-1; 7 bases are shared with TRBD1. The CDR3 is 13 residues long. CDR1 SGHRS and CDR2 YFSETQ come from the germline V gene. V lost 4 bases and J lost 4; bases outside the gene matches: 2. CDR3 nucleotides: TGCGCCAGCAGCAGGGGGCAGTACAATGAGCAGTTCTTC. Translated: CASSRGQYNEQFF.

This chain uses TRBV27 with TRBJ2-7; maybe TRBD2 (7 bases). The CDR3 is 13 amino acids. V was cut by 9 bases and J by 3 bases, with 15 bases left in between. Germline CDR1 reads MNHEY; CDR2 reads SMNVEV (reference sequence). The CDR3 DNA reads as TGTGCCAGTCAGGGAGGGGACAACTACGAGCAGTACTTC. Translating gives CASQGGDNYEQYF.